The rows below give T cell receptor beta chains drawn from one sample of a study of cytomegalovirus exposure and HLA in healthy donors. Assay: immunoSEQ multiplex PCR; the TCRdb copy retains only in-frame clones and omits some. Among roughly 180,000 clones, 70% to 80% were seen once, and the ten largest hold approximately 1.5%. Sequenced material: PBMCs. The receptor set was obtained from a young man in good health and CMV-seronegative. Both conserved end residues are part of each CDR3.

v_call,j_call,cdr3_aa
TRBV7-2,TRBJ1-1,CASSLSALEAFF
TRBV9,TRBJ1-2,CASSAGQGTNERYGYTF
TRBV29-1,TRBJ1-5,CSVGQGNQPQHF
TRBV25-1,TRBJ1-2,CASSAKTSPFGHTF
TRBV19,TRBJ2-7,CASSISGRAPYEQYF
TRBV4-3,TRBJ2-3,CASSQDLAKGDTQYF
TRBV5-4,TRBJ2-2,CASSLDPGQGNTGELFF
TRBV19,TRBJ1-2,CASSGAGGYGYTF
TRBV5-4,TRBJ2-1,CASSFSASGRRNEQFF
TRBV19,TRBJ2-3,CASSATSGGAGTQYF
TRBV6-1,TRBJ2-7,CASALSSGGATTQYF
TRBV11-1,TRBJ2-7,CASSLAASSYEQYF
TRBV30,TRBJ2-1,CAWRRQGFNNEQFF
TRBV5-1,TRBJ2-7,CASSSSGSLAGYEQYF
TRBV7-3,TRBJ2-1,CASSLSGYNEQFF
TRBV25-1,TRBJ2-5,CASSEYKGAETQYF
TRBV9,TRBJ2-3,CASSVGSGKRTDTQYF
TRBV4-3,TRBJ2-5,CASSQAREETQYF
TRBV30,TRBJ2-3,CAWSPSGLDTDTQYF
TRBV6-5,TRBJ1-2,CASSSGSGDNYGYTF
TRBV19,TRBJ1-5,CASSKVGQGNQPQHF
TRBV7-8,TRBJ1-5,CASSLTGLQSNQPQHF
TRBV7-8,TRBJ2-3,CASSYKEGVAGSTDTQYF
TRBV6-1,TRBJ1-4,CATLPTNEKLFF
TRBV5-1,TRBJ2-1,CASSLVAGGMNEQFF